This record looks at one T cell receptor (beta chain) sequence and its context. This entry belongs to a study of blood T cell repertoires in COVID-19. About the research overall: Samples taken during acute and convalescent COVID-19 were collected in the United States, Italy and Spain.

In the original analysis: Counts of nucleated cells, estimated from reference gene primer amplification, were obtained. Sequencing used immunoSEQ multiplex PCR; TCRdb keeps in-frame clones, though not all of them. V and J calls and clone size are copied from that table; D and trimming were computed from the DNA. The table records 130,000 to 150,000 clones, around 90% of them present only once. V lost 1 base and J lost 3; bases outside the gene matches: 5. The CDR3 is 16 residues long. The germline V gene has CDR1 LNHDA and CDR2 SQIVND (reference sequence). The sequenced sample was peripheral blood. This chain links TRBV19 with TRBJ2-2; 7 positions agree with TRBD2. This clonotype originated in a woman aged 45-65 years with acute or convalescent COVID-19. The CDR3 DNA reads as TGTGCCAGTAGTATAGTTGCGGGAGTGTACACCGGGGAGCTGTTTTTT. It encodes CASSIVAGVYTGELFF.